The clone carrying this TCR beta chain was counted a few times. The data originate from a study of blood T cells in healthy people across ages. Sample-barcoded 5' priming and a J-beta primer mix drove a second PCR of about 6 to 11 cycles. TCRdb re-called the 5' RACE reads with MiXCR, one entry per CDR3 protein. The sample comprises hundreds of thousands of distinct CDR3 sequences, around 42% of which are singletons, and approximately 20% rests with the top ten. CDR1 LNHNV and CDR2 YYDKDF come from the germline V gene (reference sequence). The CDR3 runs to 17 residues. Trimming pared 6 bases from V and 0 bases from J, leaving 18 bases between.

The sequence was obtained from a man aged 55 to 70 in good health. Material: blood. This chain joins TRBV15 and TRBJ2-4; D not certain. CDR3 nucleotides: TGTGCCACCAGTGGTTGGACGGACGGCTTAGCCAAAAACATTCAGTACTTC. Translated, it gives CATSGWTDGLAKNIQYF. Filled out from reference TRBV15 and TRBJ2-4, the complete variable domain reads DAMVIQNPRYQVTQFGKPVTLSCSQTLNHNVMYWYQQKSSQAPKLLFHYYDKDFNNEADTPDNFQSRRPNTSFCFLDIRSPGLGDTAMYLCATSGWTDGLAKNIQYFGAGTRLSVL.